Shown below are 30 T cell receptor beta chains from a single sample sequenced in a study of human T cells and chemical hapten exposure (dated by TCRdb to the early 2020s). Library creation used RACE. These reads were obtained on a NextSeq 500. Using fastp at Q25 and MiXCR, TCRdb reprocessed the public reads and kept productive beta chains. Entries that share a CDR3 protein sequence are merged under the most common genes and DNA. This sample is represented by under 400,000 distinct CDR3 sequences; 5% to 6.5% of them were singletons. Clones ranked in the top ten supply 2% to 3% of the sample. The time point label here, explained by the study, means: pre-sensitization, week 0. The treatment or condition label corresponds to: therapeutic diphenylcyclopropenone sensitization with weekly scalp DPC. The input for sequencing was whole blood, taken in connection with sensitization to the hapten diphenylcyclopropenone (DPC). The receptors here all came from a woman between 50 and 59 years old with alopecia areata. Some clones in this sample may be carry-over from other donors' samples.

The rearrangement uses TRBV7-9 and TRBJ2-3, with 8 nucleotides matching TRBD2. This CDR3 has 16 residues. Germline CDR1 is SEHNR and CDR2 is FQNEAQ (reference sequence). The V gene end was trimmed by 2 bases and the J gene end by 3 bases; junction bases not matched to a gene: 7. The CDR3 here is CASSLPGGPGTDTQYF. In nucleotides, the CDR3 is TGTGCCAGCAGCTTACCGGGAGGGCCTGGTACAGATACGCAGTATTTT. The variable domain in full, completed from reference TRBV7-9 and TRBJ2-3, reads DTGVSQNPRHKITKRGQNVTFRCDPISEHNRLYWYRQTLGQGPEFLTYFQNEAQLEKSRLLSDRFSAERPKGSFSTLEIQRTEQGDSAMYLCASSLPGGPGTDTQYFGPGTRLTVL.

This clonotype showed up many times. CDR3 DNA: TGTGCCAGCAGCCTCCGGGACAGGGCTTTTGGCGGGGAGCTGTTTTTT. Its protein is CASSLRDRAFGGELFF. This chain links TRBV11-1 with TRBJ2-2; TRBD1 matches 9 bases. Germline V gene lookup returns CDR1 SGHAT and CDR2 FQDESV (reference sequence). J lost 7 bases, V lost 5 bases, and 11 bases had no gene match. CDR3 length: 16 residues.

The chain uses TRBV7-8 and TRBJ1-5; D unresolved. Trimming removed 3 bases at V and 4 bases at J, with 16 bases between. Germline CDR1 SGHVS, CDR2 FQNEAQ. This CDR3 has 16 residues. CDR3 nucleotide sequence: TGTGCCAGCAGCTTGGCCCGGAGCCGATTGAATCAGCCCCAGCATTTT. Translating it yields CASSLARSRLNQPQHF.

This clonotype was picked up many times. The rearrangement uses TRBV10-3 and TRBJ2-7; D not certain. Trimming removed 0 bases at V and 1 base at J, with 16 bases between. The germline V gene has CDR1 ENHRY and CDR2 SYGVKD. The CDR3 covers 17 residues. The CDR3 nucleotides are TGTGCCATCAGTGAGTCTTTGGGAAGGGTGGAGTCCTACGAGCAGTACTTC. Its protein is CAISESLGRVESYEQYF.

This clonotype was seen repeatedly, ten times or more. The CDR3 DNA follows: TGTGCCAGCAGTTGGGGCGGAAACATTCAGTACTTC. Amino acid sequence: CASSWGGNIQYF. This chain connects TRBV28 to TRBJ2-4; D possibly corresponds to TRBD1 (5 bases). The germline V and J ends were trimmed by 4 bases and 6 bases, with 7 bases remaining between them. There are 12 residues in the CDR3. Germline CDR1 MDHEN, CDR2 SYDVKM.

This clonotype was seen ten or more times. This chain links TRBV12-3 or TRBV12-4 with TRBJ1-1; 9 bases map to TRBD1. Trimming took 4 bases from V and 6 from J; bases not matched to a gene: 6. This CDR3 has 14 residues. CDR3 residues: CASSWGQGNAEAFF. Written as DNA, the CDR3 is TGTGCCAGCAGTTGGGGACAGGGTAACGCTGAAGCTTTCTTT.

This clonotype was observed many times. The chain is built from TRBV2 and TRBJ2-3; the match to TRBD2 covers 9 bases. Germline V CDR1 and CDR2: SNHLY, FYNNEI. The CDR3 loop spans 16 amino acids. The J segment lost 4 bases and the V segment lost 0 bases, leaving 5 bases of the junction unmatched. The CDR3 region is CASSEALAGKADTQYF. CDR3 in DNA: TGTGCCAGCAGTGAAGCGCTAGCGGGGAAAGCAGATACGCAGTATTTT.

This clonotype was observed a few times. DNA for the CDR3: TGTGCCACCAGCAGTACACACCAGAATCAGCCCCAGCATTTT. This sequence encodes CATSSTHQNQPQHF. The chain combines TRBV15 with TRBJ1-5; D not certain. V was shortened by 3 bases and J by 4 bases, with 10 bases between the two germline ends. This CDR3 spans 14 amino acids. Germline CDR1 LNHNV, CDR2 YYDKDF (reference sequence).

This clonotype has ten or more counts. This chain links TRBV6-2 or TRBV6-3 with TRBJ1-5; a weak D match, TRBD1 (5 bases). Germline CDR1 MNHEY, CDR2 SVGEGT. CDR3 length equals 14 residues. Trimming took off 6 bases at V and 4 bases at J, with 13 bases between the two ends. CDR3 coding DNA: TGTGCCAGCAGCTACGACAGTATTAATCAGCCCCAGCATTTT. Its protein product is CASSYDSINQPQHF.

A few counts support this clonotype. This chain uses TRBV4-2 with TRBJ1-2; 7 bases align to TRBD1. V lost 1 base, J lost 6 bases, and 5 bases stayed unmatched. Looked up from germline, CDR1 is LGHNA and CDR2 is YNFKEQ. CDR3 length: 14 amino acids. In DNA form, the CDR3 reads TGTGCCAGCAGCCAAGTGTGGCAGGGGGATGGCTACACCTTC. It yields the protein CASSQVWQGDGYTF.

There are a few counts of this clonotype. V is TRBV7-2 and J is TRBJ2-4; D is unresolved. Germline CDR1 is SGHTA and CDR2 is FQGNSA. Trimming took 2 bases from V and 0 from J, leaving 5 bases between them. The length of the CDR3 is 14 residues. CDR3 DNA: TGTGCCAGCAGCTTACCGATAGCCAAAAACATTCAGTACTTC. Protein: CASSLPIAKNIQYF.

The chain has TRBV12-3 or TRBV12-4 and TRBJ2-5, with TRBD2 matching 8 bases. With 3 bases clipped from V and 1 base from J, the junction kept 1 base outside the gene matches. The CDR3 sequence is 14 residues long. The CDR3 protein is CASSFRGGQETQYF. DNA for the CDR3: TGTGCCAGCAGTTTTCGGGGGGGCCAAGAGACCCAGTACTTC.

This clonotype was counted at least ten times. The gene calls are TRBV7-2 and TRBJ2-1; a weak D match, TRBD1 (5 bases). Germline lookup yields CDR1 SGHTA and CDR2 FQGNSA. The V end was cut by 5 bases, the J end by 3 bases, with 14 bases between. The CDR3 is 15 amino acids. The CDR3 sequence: CASSPRLGDYNEQFF. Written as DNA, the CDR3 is TGTGCCAGCAGCCCCCGCCTAGGGGACTACAATGAGCAGTTCTTC.

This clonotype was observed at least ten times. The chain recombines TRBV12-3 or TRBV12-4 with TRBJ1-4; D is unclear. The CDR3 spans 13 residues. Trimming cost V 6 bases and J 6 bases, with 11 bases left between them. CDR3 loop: CASSRRRDEKLFF. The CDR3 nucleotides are TGTGCCAGCAGCCGACGGAGGGATGAAAAACTGTTTTTT.

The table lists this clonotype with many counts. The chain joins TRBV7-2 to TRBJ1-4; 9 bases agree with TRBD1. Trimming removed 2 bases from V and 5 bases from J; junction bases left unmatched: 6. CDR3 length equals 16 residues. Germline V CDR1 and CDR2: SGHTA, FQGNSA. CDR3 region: CASSLFGTGRNEKLFF. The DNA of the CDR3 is TGTGCCAGCAGCTTATTCGGGACAGGGCGAAATGAAAAACTGTTTTTT.

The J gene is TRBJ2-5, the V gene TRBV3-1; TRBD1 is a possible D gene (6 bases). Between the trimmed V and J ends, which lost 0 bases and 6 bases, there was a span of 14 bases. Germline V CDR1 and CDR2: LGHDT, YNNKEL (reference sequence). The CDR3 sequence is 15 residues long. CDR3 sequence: CASSQEALGAKTQYF. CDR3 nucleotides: TGTGCCAGCAGCCAAGAGGCTCTGGGGGCGAAGACCCAGTACTTC.

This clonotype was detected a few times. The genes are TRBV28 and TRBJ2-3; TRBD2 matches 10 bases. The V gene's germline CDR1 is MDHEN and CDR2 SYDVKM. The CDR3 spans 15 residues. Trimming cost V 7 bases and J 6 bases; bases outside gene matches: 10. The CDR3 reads CASTLAGGTPDTQYF. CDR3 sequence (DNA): TGTGCCAGCACCTTAGCGGGAGGCACCCCTGATACGCAGTATTTT. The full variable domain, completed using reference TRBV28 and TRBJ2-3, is DVKVTQSSRYLVKRTGEKVFLECVQDMDHENMFWYRQDPGLGLRLIYFSYDVKMKEKGDIPEGYSVSREKKERFSLILESASTNQTSMYLCASTLAGGTPDTQYFGPGTRLTVL.

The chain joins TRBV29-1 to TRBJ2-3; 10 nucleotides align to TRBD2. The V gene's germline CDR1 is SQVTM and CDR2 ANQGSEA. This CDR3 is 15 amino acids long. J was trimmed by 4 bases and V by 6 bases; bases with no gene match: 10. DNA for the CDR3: TGCAGCGTCTCCCTACTAGCGGGATACGCAGATACGCAGTATTTT. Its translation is CSVSLLAGYADTQYF.

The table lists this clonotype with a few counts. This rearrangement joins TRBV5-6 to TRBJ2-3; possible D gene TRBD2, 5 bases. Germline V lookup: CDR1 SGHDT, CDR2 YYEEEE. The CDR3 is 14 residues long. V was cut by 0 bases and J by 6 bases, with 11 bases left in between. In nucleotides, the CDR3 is TGTGCCAGCAGCTTGGGGCTAGCTGATGATACGCAGTATTTT. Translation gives CASSLGLADDTQYF.

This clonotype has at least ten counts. For the CDR3, the DNA is TGTGCCAGCAGTCCGGCCGGGAGTGGCTCCTCTGGGGCCAACGTCCTGACTTTC. It codes for CASSPAGSGSSGANVLTF. The V gene is TRBV6-1, the J gene TRBJ2-6, with a possible D match to TRBD2 (6 bases). V was cut by 5 bases and J by 0 bases, with 17 bases left in between. The CDR3 runs 18 residues. The germline V gene encodes CDR1 MNHNS and CDR2 SASEGT.

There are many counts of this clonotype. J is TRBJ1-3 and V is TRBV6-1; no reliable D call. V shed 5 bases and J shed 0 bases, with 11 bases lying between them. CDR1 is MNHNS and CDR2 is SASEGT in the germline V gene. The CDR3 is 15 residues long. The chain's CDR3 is CASSIHIASGNTIYF. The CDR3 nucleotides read TGTGCCAGCAGTATTCACATAGCCTCTGGAAACACCATATATTTT.

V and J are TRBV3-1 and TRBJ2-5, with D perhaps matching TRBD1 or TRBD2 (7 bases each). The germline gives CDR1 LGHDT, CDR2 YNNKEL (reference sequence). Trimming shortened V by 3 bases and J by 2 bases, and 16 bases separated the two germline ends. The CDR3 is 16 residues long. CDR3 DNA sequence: TGTGCCAGCAGCCACCTCTCAGGGGGGGTACAAGAGACCCAGTACTTC. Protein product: CASSHLSGGVQETQYF.

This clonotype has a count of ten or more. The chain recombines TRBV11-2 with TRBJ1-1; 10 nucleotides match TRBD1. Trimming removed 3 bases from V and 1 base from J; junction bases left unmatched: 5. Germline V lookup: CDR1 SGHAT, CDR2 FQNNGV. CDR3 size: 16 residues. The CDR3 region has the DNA TGTGCCAGCAGCTTTGAACGGACAGGGGGGAACACTGAAGCTTTCTTT. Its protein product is CASSFERTGGNTEAFF.

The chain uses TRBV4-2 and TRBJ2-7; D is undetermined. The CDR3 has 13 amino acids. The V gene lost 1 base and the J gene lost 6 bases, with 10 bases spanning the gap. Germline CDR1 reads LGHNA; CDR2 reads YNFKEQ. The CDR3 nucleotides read TGTGCCAGCAGCCAAGTGAACCAGGTCGAGCAGTACTTC. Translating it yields CASSQVNQVEQYF.

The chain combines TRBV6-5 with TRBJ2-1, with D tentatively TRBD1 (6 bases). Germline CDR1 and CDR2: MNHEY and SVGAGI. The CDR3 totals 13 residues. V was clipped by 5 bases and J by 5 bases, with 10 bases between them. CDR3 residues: CASSHQGHNEQFF. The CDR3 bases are TGTGCCAGCAGTCACCAGGGGCACAATGAGCAGTTCTTC.

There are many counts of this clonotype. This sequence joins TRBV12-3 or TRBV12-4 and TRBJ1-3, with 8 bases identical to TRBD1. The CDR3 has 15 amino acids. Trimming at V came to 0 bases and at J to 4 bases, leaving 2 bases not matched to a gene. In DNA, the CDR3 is TGTGCCAGCAGTTTAGCCAGGGGGCCGGGAAACACCATATATTTT. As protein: CASSLARGPGNTIYF.

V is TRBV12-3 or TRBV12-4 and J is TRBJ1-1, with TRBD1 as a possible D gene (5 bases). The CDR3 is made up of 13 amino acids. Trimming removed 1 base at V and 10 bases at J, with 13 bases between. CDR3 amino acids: CASSLVAGQVAFF. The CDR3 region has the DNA TGTGCCAGCAGTTTAGTGGCAGGGCAGGTAGCTTTCTTT.

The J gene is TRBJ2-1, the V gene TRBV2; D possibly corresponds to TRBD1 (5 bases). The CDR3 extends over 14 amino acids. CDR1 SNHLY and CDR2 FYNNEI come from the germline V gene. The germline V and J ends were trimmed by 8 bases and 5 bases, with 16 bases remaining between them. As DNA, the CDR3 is TGTGCCAGCGAGGTGACAGCGCCAGACAATGAGCAGTTCTTC. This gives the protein CASEVTAPDNEQFF.

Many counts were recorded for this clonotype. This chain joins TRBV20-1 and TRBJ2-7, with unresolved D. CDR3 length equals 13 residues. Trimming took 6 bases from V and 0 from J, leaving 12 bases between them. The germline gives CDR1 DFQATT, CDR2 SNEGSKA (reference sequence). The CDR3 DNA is TGCAGTGCAACGACACGGGCCTCCTACGAGCAGTACTTC. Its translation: CSATTRASYEQYF.

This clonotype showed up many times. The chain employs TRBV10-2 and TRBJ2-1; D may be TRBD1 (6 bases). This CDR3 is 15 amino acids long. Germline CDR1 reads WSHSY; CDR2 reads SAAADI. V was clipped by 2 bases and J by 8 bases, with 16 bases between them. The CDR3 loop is CASSEKYRDGDEQFF. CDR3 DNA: TGCGCCAGCAGTGAGAAGTACAGGGATGGGGATGAGCAGTTCTTC.